This TCR beta chain stems from a study of T cell repertoires in cytomegalovirus infection (dated by TCRdb to between 2017 and 2020). Context from the whole study: Peptide stimulations targeted recently identified HLA-C-restricted CMV epitopes, whose presentation resists viral immunomodulation, together with well-studied HLA-B-restricted epitopes. Because public TCR beta signatures pointed to carriage of CMV infection together with the matching HLA type, the HLA type of each donor mattered for the analysis. Overall study outcomes, separate from this receptor: In the ex vivo response, HLA-C-restricted CMV-specific TCR beta clonotypes were dominant, and in two of eight donors the single most frequent clonotype came from this HLA-C-restricted group. In both this cohort and an independent roughly 400-donor cohort, the cumulative frequency of public TCR beta family members distinguished carriers of CMV infection plus the relevant HLA type.

In the paper's terms, the treatment or condition label means: in vitro stimulation with specific CMV peptide epitopes to enrich CMV-specific T cells. Instrument on record: Illumina HiSeq 1500. TCRdb passed the public sequencing reads through fastp at Q25 and MiXCR, retaining productive beta sequences. For every CDR3 protein sequence, its rows merge into one entry that carries the most common genes and DNA. This sample comprises around 430,000 distinct CDR3 sequences, approximately 40% of them detected only once. The ten most abundant clones make up around two fifths of the sample. Note on this clonotype: Its target antigen remains unknown. Per-nucleotide qualities are absent, and no much larger clonotype sits a single base away.

The source was cultured PBMCs, collected from culture after CMV antigen stimulation. This clonotype originated in a human donor in good health (CMV status not recorded). Some clones in this sample may be carry-over from other donors' samples.

The DNA reads as follows: TGTGCCAGCACCAGCCCAAGGCGGAGCTCCTACAATGAGCAGTTCTTC. The encoded protein is CASTSPRRSSYNEQFF. The chain uses TRBV7-8 and TRBJ2-1; the D gene cannot be resolved reliably. From the cysteine up to the phenylalanine, the CDR3 has a length of 16 residues. Just CDR3 DNA is preserved here, 48 bases in frame from base 1. V is pared back by 7 bases and J by 0 bases, with 16 bases lying between the germline termini. The germline V gene gives CDR1 as SGHVS and CDR2 as FQNEAQ.